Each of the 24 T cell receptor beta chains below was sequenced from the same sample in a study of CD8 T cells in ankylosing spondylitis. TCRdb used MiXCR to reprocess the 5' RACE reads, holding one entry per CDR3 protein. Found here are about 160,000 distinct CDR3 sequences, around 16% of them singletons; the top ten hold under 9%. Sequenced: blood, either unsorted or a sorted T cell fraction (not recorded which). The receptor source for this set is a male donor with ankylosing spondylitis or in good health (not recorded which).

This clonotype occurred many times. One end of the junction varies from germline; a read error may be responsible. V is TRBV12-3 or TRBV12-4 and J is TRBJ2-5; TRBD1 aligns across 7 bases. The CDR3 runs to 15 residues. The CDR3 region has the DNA TGTGCCAGCAGTATAGCGCAGACAGGGTCAGAGACCCAGTACTTC. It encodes CASSIAQTGSETQYF.

In DNA form, the CDR3 reads TGCAGTGCTAATCGGGTGATTTACAATGAGCAGTTCTTC. Protein sequence: CSANRVIYNEQFF. This rearrangement joins TRBV20-1 to TRBJ2-1; D remains ambiguous. This CDR3 contains 13 residues. Germline loops: CDR1 DFQATT, CDR2 SNEGSKA (reference sequence). Trimming stripped 4 bases from V and 4 bases from J, with 11 bases between.

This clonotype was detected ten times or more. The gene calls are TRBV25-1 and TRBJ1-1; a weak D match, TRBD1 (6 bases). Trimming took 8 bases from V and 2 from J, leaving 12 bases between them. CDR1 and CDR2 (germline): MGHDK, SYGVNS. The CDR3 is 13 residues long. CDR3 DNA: TGTGCCAGCGTCCTACAGGGCAACACTGAAGCTTTCTTT. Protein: CASVLQGNTEAFF.

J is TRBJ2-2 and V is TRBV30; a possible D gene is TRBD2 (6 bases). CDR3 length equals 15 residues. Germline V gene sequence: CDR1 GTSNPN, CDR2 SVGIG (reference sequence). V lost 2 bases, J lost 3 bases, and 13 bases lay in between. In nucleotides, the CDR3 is TGTGCCTGGAGTCCCACTGGGAGGTACACCGGGGAGCTGTTTTTT. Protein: CAWSPTGRYTGELFF.

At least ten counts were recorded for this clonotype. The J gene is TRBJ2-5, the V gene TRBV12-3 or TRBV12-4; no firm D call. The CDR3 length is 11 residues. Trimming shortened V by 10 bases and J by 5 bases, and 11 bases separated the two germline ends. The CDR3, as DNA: TGTGCCACCTCCTTCCTGGAGACCCAGTACTTC. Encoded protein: CATSFLETQYF.

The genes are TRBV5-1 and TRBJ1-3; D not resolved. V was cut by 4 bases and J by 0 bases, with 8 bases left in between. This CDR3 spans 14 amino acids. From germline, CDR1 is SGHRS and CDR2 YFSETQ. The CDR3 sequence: CASSQDSSGNTIYF. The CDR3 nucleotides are TGCGCCAGCAGCCAAGATAGCTCTGGAAACACCATATATTTT.

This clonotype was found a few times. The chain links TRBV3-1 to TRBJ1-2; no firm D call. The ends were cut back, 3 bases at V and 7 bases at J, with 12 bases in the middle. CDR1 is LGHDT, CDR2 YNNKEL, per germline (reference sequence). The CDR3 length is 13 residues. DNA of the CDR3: TGTGCCAGCAGCCAGGGATCGGTGAGTGGCTACACCTTC. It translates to CASSQGSVSGYTF.

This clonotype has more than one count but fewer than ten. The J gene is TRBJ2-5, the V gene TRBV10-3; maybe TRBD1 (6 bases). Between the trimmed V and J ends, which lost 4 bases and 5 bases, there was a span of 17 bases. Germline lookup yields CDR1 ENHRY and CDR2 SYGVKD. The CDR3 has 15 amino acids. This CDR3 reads CAISGGLGNLETQYF. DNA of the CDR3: TGTGCCATCAGTGGGGGGCTAGGTAACTTGGAGACCCAGTACTTC.

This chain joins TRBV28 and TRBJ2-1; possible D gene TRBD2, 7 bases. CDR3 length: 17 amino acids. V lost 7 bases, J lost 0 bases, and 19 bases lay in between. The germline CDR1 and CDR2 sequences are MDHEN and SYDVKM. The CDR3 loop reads CASITPGGGGSYNEQFF. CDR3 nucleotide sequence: TGTGCCAGCATCACCCCTGGGGGCGGGGGCTCCTACAATGAGCAGTTCTTC.

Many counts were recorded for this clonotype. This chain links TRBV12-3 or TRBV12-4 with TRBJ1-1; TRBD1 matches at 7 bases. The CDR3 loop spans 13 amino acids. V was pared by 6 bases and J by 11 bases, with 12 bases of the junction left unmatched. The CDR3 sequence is CASRTGQAPRAFF. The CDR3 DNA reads TGTGCCAGCAGGACAGGACAGGCGCCCCGGGCTTTCTTT.

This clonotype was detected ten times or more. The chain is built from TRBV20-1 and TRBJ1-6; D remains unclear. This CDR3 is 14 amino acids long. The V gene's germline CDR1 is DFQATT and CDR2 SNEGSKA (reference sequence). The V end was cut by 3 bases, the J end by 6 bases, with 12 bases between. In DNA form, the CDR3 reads TGCAGTGCTAGGCCCTTCATGAGTAATTCACCCCTCCACTTT. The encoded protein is CSARPFMSNSPLHF.

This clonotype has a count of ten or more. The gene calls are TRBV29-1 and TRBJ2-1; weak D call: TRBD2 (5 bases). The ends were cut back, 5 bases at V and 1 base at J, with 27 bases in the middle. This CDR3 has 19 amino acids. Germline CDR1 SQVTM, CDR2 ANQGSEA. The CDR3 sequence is CSVKSELGEPGRSYNEQFF. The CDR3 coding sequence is TGCAGCGTTAAATCCGAACTAGGCGAACCGGGTAGATCCTACAATGAGCAGTTCTTC.

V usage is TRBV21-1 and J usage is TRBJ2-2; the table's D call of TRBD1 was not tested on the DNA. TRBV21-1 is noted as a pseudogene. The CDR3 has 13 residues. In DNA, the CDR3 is TGTGCCGTCTCGGGCAGATCGACCGGGGAGCTGTTTTTT. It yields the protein CAVSGRSTGELFF.

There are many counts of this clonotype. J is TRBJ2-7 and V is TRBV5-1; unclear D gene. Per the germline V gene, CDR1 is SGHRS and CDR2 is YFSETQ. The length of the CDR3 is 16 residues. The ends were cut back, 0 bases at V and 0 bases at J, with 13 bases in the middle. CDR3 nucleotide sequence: TGCGCCAGCAGCTTGGCCGTCGGGCCGAGCTCCTACGAGCAGTACTTC. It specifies CASSLAVGPSSYEQYF.

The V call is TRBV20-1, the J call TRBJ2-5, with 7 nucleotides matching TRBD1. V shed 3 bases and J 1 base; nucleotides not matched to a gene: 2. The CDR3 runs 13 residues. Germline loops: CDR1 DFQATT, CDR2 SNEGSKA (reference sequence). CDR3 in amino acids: CSASAGGQETQYF. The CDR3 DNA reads TGCAGTGCTAGTGCAGGGGGCCAAGAGACCCAGTACTTC.

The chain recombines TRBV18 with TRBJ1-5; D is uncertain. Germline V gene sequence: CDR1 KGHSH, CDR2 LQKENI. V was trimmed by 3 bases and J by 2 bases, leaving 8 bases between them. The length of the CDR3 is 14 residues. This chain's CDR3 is CASSPGNGNQPQHF. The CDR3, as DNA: TGTGCCAGCTCACCGGGGAATGGCAATCAGCCCCAGCATTTT.

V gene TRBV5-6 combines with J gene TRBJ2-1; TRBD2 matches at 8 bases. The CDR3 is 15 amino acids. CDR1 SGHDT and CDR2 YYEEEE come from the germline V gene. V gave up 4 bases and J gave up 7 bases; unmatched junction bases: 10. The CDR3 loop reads CASSAGTRRVNEQFF. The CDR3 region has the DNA TGTGCCAGCAGCGCGGGGACTAGACGGGTGAATGAGCAGTTCTTC.

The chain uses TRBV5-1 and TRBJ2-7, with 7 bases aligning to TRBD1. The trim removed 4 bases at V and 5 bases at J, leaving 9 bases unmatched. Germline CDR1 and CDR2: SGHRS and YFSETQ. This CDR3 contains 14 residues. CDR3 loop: CASSHRRQGDEQYF. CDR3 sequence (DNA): TGCGCCAGCAGCCACCGCCGACAGGGAGACGAGCAGTACTTC.

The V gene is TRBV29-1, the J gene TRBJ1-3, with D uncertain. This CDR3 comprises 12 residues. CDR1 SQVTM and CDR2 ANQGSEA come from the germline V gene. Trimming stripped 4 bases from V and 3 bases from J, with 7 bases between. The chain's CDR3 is CSVGTFGNTIYF. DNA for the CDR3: TGCAGCGTTGGGACTTTTGGAAACACCATATATTTT.

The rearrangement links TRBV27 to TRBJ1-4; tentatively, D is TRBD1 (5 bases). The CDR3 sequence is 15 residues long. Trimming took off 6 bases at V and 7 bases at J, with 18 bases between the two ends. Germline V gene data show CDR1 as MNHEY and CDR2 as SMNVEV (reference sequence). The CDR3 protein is CASSPGARRGEKLFF. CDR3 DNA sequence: TGTGCCAGCAGCCCCGGGGCCCGGCGGGGTGAAAAACTGTTTTTT. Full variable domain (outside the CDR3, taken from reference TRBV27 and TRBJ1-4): EAQVTQNPRYLITVTGKKLTVTCSQNMNHEYMSWYRQDPGLGLRQIYYSMNVEVTDKGDVPEGYKVSRKEKRNFPLILESPSPNQTSLYFCASSPGARRGEKLFFGSGTQLSVL.

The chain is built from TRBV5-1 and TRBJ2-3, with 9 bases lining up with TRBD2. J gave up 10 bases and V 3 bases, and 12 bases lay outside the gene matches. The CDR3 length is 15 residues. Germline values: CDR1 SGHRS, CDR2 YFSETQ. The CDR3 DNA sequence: TGCGCCAGCAGCTCCGGGACTAGCACCGCACAGGCGCAGTATTTT. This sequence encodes CASSSGTSTAQAQYF.

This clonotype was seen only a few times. CDR3 sequence reads: CASSLAAGGGNEKLFF. Written as DNA, the CDR3 is TGCGCCAGCAGCTTGGCTGCTGGCGGTGGAAATGAAAAACTGTTTTTT. The gene calls are TRBV5-1 and TRBJ1-4; no clear D gene. Trimming took off 0 bases at V and 5 bases at J, with 14 bases between the two ends. CDR1 and CDR2 from the germline V gene are SGHRS and YFSETQ. The CDR3 loop spans 16 amino acids. Looking up the rest from reference TRBV5-1 and TRBJ1-4 gives the full variable domain: KAGVTQTPRYLIKTRGQQVTLSCSPISGHRSVSWYQQTPGQGLQFLFEYFSETQRNKGNFPGRFSGRQFSNSRSEMNVSTLELGDSALYLCASSLAAGGGNEKLFFGSGTQLSVL.

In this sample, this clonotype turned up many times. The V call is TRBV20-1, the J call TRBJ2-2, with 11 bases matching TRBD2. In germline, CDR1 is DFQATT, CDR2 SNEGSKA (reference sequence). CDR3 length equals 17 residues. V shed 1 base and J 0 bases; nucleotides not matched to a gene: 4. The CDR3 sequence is CSARGGSGRANTGELFF. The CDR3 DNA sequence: TGCAGTGCTAGAGGAGGTAGCGGGAGGGCGAACACCGGGGAGCTGTTTTTT.

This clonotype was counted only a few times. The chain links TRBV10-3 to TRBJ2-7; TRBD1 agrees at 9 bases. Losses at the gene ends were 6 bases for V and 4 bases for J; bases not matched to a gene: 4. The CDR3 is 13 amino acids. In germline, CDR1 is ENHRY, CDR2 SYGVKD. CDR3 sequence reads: CAISTGGGYEQYF. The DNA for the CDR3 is TGTGCCATCAGCACAGGGGGCGGGTACGAGCAGTACTTC.